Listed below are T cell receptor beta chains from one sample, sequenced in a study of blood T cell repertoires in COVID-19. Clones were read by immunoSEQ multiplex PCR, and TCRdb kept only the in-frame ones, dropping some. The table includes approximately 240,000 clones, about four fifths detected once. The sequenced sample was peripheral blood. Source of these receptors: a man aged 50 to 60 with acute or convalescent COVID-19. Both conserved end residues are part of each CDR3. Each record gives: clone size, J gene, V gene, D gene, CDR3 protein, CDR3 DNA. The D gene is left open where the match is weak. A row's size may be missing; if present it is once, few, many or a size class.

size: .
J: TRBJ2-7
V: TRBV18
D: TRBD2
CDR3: CASSPVAGGYEQYF
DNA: TGTGCCAGCTCACCAGTAGCGGGGGGCTACGAGCAGTACTTC

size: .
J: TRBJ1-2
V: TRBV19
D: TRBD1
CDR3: CASSFSRTGDGGYTF
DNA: TGTGCCAGTAGTTTTTCAAGGACAGGGGATGGCGGCTACACCTTC

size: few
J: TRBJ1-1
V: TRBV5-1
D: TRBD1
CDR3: CASSLGDRGPFMNTEAFF
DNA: TGCGCCAGCAGCTTGGGGGACAGGGGGCCTTTTATGAACACTGAAGCTTTCTTT

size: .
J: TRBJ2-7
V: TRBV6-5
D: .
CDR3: CASSSGQTIYEQYF
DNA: TGTGCCAGCAGTTCCGGACAGACAATCTACGAGCAGTACTTC

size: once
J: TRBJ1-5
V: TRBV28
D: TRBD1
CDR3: CASTLANRGPDSNQPQHF
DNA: TGTGCCAGCACCTTAGCGAACAGGGGGCCCGATAGCAATCAGCCCCAGCATTTT

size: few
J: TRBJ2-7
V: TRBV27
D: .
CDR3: CASSPRSRGIGEQYF
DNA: TGTGCCAGCAGTCCCCGTTCCAGGGGAATCGGCGAGCAGTACTTC

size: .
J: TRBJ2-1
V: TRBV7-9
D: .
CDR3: CASSRNWAFDEQFF
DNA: TGTGCCAGCAGCCGGAATTGGGCTTTTGATGAGCAGTTCTTC

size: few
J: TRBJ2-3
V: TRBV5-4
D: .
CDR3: CASSLVEGAVDTQYF
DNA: TGTGCCAGCAGCTTGGTGGAGGGGGCCGTAGATACGCAGTATTTT

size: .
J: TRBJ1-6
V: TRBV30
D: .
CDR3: CAWSVMEGLHF
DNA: TGTGCCTGGAGTGTCATGGAGGGGCTACACTTT

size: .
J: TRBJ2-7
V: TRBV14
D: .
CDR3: CASSQGSYEQYF
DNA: TGTGCCAGCAGCCAAGGCAGCTACGAGCAGTACTTC

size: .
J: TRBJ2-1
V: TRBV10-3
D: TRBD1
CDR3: CAISESLGLGDRGRNEQFF
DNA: TGTGCCATCAGTGAGTCGTTAGGCTTGGGGGACAGGGGGAGGAATGAGCAGTTCTTC

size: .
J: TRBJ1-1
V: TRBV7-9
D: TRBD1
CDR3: CASSPGTANTEAFF
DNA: TGTGCCAGCAGCCCCGGGACAGCGAACACTGAAGCTTTCTTT

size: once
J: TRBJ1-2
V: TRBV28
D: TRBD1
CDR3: CASSDPRGHLYGYTF
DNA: TGTGCCAGCAGTGATCCCAGGGGGCACCTCTATGGCTACACCTTC

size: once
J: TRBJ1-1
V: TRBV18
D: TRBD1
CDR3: CASWGTGTMNTEAFF
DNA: TGTGCCAGCTGGGGGACAGGAACGATGAACACTGAAGCTTTCTTT

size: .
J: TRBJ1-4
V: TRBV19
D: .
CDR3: CASGATRSTNEKLFF
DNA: TGTGCCTCTGGGGCGACTAGGTCGACTAATGAAAAACTGTTTTTT

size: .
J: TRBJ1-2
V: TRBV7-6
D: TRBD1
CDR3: CASSLRTGPNYGYTF
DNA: TGTGCCAGCAGCCTACGGACAGGGCCAAACTATGGCTACACCTTC

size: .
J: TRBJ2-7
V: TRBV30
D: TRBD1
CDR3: CAWNLQGESEQYF
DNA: TGTGCCTGGAACCTTCAGGGGGAATCCGAGCAGTACTTC

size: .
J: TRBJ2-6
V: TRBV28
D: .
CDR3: CASSLLRGLGTGANVLTF
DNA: TGTGCCAGCAGTTTACTCCGGGGGTTAGGGACCGGGGCCAACGTCCTGACTTTC

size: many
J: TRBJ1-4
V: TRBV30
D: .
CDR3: CAWSNTTPEKLFF
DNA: TGTGCCTGGAGTAATACTACGCCTGAAAAACTGTTTTTT

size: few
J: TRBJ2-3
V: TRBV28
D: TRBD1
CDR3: CASSAAGTGKMDTQYF
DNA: TGTGCCAGCAGTGCGGCCGGGACAGGAAAGATGGATACGCAGTATTTT

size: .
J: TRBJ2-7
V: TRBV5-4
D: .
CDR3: CASSLGQTVYEQYF
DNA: TGTGCCAGCAGCTTGGGGCAGACAGTCTACGAGCAGTACTTC

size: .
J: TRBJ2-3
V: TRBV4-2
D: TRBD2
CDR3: CASSQDGGGGPDTQYF
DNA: TGTGCCAGCAGCCAAGATGGTGGCGGGGGGCCAGATACGCAGTATTTT

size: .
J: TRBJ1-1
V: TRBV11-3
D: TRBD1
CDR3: CASSLGDTGANTEAFF
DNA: TGTGCCAGCAGCCTGGGGGACACAGGGGCCAACACTGAAGCTTTCTTT

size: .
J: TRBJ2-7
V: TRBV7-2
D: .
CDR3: CASSPKTNRVSYEQYF
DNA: TGTGCCAGCAGCCCAAAAACAAACAGGGTCTCCTACGAGCAGTACTTC

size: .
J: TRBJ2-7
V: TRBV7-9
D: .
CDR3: CASSLNPNYEQYF
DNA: TGTGCCAGCAGCTTAAATCCCAACTACGAGCAGTACTTC

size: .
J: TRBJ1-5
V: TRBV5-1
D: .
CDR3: CASKEGSGTNQPQHF
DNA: TGCGCCAGCAAAGAGGGGTCCGGGACTAATCAGCCCCAGCATTTT

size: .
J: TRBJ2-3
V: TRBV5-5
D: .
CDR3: CASSQATDTQYF
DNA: TGTGCCAGCAGCCAGGCGACAGATACGCAGTATTTT

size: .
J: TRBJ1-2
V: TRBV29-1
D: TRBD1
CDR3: CSVEIYQGAGGYTF
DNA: TGCAGCGTTGAAATCTATCAGGGGGCCGGTGGCTACACCTTC

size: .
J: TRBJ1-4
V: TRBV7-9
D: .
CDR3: CASSKEGLPNEKLFF
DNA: TGTGCCAGCAGCAAAGAGGGACTGCCAAATGAAAAACTGTTTTTT

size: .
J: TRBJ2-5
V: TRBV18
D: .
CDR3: CASSPTGIATQYF
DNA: TGTGCCAGCTCACCAACGGGAATAGCGACCCAGTACTTC

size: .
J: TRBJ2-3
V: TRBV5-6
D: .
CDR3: CASSLSSADSTDTQYF
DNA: TGTGCCAGCAGCTTGTCTAGCGCTGATAGCACAGATACGCAGTATTTT

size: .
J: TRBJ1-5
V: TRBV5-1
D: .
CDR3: CASSWDGGVSQPQHF
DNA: TGCGCCAGCAGCTGGGACGGAGGGGTGAGTCAGCCCCAGCATTTT

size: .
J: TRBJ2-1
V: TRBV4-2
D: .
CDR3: CASSQDLYNEQFF
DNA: TGTGCCAGCAGCCAAGATCTATACAATGAGCAGTTCTTC

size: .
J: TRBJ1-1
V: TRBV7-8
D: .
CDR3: CACRQGVAAEAFF
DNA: TGTGCCTGCCGGCAAGGGGTTGCAGCTGAAGCTTTCTTT

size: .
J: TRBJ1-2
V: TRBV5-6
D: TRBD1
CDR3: CASSWGTGINYGYTF
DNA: TGTGCCAGCAGCTGGGGGACAGGGATTAACTATGGCTACACCTTC

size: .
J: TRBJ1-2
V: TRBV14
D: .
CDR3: CASSPTFGYGYTF
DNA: TGTGCCAGCAGCCCTACCTTTGGCTATGGCTACACCTTC

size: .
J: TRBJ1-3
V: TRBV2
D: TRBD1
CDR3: CASSPGQVGDTIYF
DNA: TGTGCCAGCAGCCCGGGACAGGTCGGGGACACCATATATTTT

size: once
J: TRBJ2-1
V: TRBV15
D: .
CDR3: CATSRDQGSYNEQFF
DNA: TGTGCCACCAGCAGAGATCAGGGATCCTACAATGAGCAGTTCTTC

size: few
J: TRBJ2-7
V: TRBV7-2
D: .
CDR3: CASSSPVRGIEQYF
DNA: TGTGCCAGCAGCTCCCCCGTTCGAGGGATCGAGCAGTACTTC

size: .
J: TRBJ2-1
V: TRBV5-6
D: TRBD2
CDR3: CASSYDSGGESGEQFF
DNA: TGTGCCAGCAGCTATGATAGCGGGGGCGAGTCCGGTGAGCAGTTCTTC

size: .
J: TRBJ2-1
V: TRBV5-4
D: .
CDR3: CASSAENEQFF
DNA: TGTGCCAGCAGCGCCGAGAATGAGCAGTTCTTC

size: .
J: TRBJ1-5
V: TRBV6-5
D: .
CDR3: CASRPGQNSGQPQHF
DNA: TGTGCCAGCAGACCCGGACAGAATTCGGGTCAGCCCCAGCATTTT

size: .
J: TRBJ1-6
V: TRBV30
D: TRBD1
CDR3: CAWKRPGQGNSPLHF
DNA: TGTGCCTGGAAGCGGCCGGGACAGGGCAATTCACCCCTCCACTTT

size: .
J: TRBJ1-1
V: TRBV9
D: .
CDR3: CASSPPGNTEAFF
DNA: TGTGCCAGCAGCCCCCCGGGTAACACTGAAGCTTTCTTT

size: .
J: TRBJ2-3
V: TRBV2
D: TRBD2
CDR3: CASAGTSGTDTQYF
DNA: TGTGCCAGCGCAGGGACTAGCGGCACAGATACGCAGTATTTT

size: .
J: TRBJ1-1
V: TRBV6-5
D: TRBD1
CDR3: CASTGTGDTEAFF
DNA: TGTGCCAGCACCGGGACAGGGGACACTGAAGCTTTCTTT

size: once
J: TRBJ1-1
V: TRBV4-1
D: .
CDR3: CASSQVFRDTEAFF
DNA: TGCGCCAGCAGCCAAGTGTTCAGGGACACTGAAGCTTTCTTT

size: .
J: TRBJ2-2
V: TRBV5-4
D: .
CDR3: CASSLVQDNTGELFF
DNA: TGTGCCAGCAGCTTGGTTCAGGATAACACCGGGGAGCTGTTTTTT

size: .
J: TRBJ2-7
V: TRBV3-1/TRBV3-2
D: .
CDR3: CASSQDRRREQYF
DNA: TGTGCCAGCAGCCAAGATCGGAGGCGGGAGCAGTACTTC

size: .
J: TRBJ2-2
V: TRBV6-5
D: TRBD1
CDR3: CASSSGQVTGELFF
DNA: TGTGCCAGCAGTTCGGGACAGGTCACCGGGGAGCTGTTTTTT

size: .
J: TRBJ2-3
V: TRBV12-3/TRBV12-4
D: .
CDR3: CASSSGYTDTQYF
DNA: TGTGCCAGCTCGAGCGGGTACACAGATACGCAGTATTTT

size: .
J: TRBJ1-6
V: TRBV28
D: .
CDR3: CASSLPSRQATF
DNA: TGTGCCAGCAGTTTACCCTCCCGACAGGCGACCTTT

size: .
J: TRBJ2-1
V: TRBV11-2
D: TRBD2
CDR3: CASSLGPSGMLQFF
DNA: TGTGCCAGCAGCTTAGGCCCTAGCGGGATGTTGCAGTTCTTC

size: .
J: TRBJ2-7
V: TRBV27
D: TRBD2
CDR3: CASSLRGLDLPYEQYF
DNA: TGTGCCAGCAGTCTACGGGGACTAGACTTGCCCTACGAGCAGTACTTC

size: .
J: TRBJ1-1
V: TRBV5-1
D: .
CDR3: CASSLATVSNTEAFF
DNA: TGCGCCAGCAGCTTGGCGACAGTCTCAAACACTGAAGCTTTCTTT

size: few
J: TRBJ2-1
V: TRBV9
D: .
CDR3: CASSVAGEDEQFF
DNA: TGTGCCAGCAGCGTAGCGGGAGAGGATGAGCAGTTCTTC

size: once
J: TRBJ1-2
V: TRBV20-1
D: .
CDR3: CSALSIYGYTF
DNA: TGCAGTGCCCTTTCTATCTATGGCTACACCTTC

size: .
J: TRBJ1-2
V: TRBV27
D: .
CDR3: CASSTGMGYGYTF
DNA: TGTGCCAGCAGTACAGGGATGGGCTATGGCTACACCTTC

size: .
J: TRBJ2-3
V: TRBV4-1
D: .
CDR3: CASSQEEQGARTDTQYF
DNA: TGCGCCAGCAGCCAAGAAGAACAGGGAGCCCGCACAGATACGCAGTATTTT

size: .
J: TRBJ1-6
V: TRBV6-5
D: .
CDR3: CASSSILGQGSPLHF
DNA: TGTGCCAGCAGTAGCATCCTAGGGCAGGGGTCACCCCTCCACTTT